This T cell receptor (beta chain) originates from a study of technical replicates of blood from a few donors. Germline V gene data show CDR1 as SSHAT and CDR2 as FNYEAQ (reference sequence). Trimming cost V 4 bases and J 0 bases; bases outside gene matches: 5. The CDR3 spans 15 residues. Clones were sequenced by immunoSEQ multiplex PCR, and TCRdb holds only the in-frame ones, with some missing. The table records 50,000 to 60,000 clones, approximately 94% of them present only once. The chain couples TRBV7-7 to TRBJ2-5; 7 bases are a match to TRBD2. Sequenced sample: PBMCs. The source is a human donor in good health. Some clones in this sample may be carry-over from other donors' samples. CDR3 DNA sequence: TGTGCCAGCAGCTCCGGGGGGTCGTACCAAGAGACCCAGTACTTC. It codes for CASSSGGSYQETQYF.